The next 20 T cell receptor beta chains were all read from a single sample in a study of Ad26.COV2.S vaccination and SARS-CoV-2 variants. Noted treatment: approximately 18 received Ad26.COV2.S at low or high dose, single or two shots; five or six received placebo; per-sample allocation not given. Material that was analyzed had been drawn on day 63 after the first vaccine or placebo injection. TCRdb's copy holds only in-frame clones and misses some; the assay was immunoSEQ multiplex PCR. Of around 350,000 clones listed, around 84% are singletons. Material: peripheral blood, obtained in a trial of Ad26.COV2.S vaccine versus placebo. All receptors come from a person aged 18-60 years who received the Ad26.COV2.S COVID-19 vaccine or a placebo.

V usage is TRBV6-5 and J usage is TRBJ2-7; possibly TRBD2 for D (5 bases). The CDR3 runs 15 residues. CDR1 is MNHEY, CDR2 SVGAGI, per germline. Deletions cut 0 bases from V and 1 base from J, with 10 bases between. The CDR3 nucleotides read TGTGCCAGCAGTTACTCGATTTCGGGGTCCTACGAGCAGTACTTC. Its protein is CASSYSISGSYEQYF.

This clone was counted only a few times. The chain combines TRBV18 with TRBJ2-2, with a weak D call TRBD1 (6 bases). CDR3 size: 16 residues. From germline, CDR1 is KGHSH and CDR2 LQKENI. V shed 2 bases and J shed 6 bases, with 16 bases lying between them. The CDR3 reads CASSPTAYGQSGELFF. The CDR3 DNA sequence: TGTGCCAGCTCACCAACAGCCTATGGACAGTCCGGGGAGCTGTTTTTT.

The V gene is TRBV19, the J gene TRBJ1-2; D not certain. V was clipped by 1 base and J by 5 bases, with 11 bases between them. CDR1 and CDR2 from the germline V gene are LNHDA and SQIVND (reference sequence). This CDR3 has 14 residues. The CDR3 sequence: CASSIGSGLYGYTF. The DNA of the CDR3 is TGTGCCAGTAGTATAGGATCTGGCCTATATGGCTACACCTTC.

The table lists this clone with a count of one. The chain joins TRBV6-5 to TRBJ2-7, with 9 bases identical to TRBD1. Germline trimming cut 0 bases from V and 3 bases from J; bases unmatched to any gene: 6. The V gene's germline CDR1 is MNHEY and CDR2 SVGAGI. The CDR3 contains 16 residues. CDR3 amino acids: CASSYSIVDRGYEQYF. Written as DNA, the CDR3 is TGTGCCAGCAGTTACTCGATTGTGGACAGGGGCTACGAGCAGTACTTC.

This clone has a handful of counts. The rearrangement uses TRBV6-5 and TRBJ2-3; D unresolved. This CDR3 spans 11 amino acids. CDR1 MNHEY and CDR2 SVGAGI come from the germline V gene. V was trimmed by 6 bases and J by 6 bases, leaving 7 bases between them. The CDR3 reads CASSTGDTQYF. The CDR3 nucleotides read TGTGCCAGCAGCACCGGGGATACGCAGTATTTT.

V usage is TRBV12-5 and J usage is TRBJ2-2; a possible D gene is TRBD1 (6 bases). CDR1 is LGHNT and CDR2 is FRNRAP in the germline V gene. This CDR3 is built from 16 residues. V was shortened by 6 bases and J by 6 bases, with 20 bases between the two germline ends. CDR3 sequence reads: CASGSLGTGRAGELFF. CDR3 coding DNA: TGTGCTAGTGGATCATTGGGAACAGGGCGGGCCGGGGAGCTGTTTTTT. The full variable domain, completed using reference TRBV12-5 and TRBJ2-2, is DARVTQTPRHKVTEMGQEVTMRCQPILGHNTVFWYRQTMMQGLELLAYFRNRAPLDDSGMPKDRFSAEMPDATLATLKIQPSEPRDSAVYFCASGSLGTGRAGELFFGEGSRLTVL.

V usage is TRBV2 and J usage is TRBJ2-5, with TRBD1 identical over 8 bases. CDR1 is SNHLY and CDR2 is FYNNEI in the germline V gene. The trim removed 5 bases at V and 5 bases at J, leaving 7 bases unmatched. CDR3 length: 14 residues. The CDR3 protein is CASSRTGNRETQYF. In DNA form, the CDR3 reads TGTGCCAGCAGTCGGACAGGGAATAGGGAGACCCAGTACTTC.

This chain connects TRBV7-2 to TRBJ2-3, with no clear D. The CDR3 spans 14 residues. Germline loops: CDR1 SGHTA, CDR2 FQGNSA. V was shortened by 1 base and J by 0 bases, with 5 bases between the two germline ends. CDR3 protein: CASSLGDSTDTQYF. CDR3 nucleotides: TGTGCCAGCAGCTTAGGCGACAGCACAGATACGCAGTATTTT.

The rearrangement links TRBV4-3 to TRBJ2-3; TRBD1 agrees at 10 bases. The CDR3 consists of 16 residues. The J segment lost 4 bases and the V segment lost 1 base, leaving 5 bases of the junction unmatched. CDR1 is LGHNA and CDR2 is YSLEER in the germline V gene. The DNA for the CDR3 is TGCGCCAGCAGCCAAGTCGGACAGGGGGGTTCAGATACGCAGTATTTT. Translation: CASSQVGQGGSDTQYF.

The V call is TRBV7-2, the J call TRBJ2-2; the match to TRBD1 covers 9 bases. Germline assignment: CDR1 SGHTA and CDR2 FQGNSA. There are 15 residues in the CDR3. V shed 5 bases, J shed 7 bases, and the junction held 8 bases outside the gene matches. Here the CDR3 DNA reads TGTGCCAGCAGCCTGGGACAGGGAGTGAACGGGGAGCTGTTTTTT. It encodes CASSLGQGVNGELFF.

The chain is built from TRBV27 and TRBJ2-7; no definite D call. Trimming took off 6 bases at V and 4 bases at J, with 22 bases between the two ends. The CDR3 is made up of 16 amino acids. CDR1 is MNHEY and CDR2 is SMNVEV in the germline V gene (reference sequence). As DNA, the CDR3 is TGTGCCAGCAGCTCCGGGCCCAGTGTGTCGAATTACGAGCAGTACTTC. The encoded protein is CASSSGPSVSNYEQYF.

The chain has TRBV28 and TRBJ2-7; perhaps TRBD2 as D (5 bases). This CDR3 has 17 residues. V lost 1 base and J 2 bases, leaving 18 bases between the germline ends. The germline CDR1 and CDR2 sequences are MDHEN and SYDVKM. The CDR3 DNA sequence: TGTGCCAGCAGTTTATTTTTTGAGGGCGGGCGGACCTACGAGCAGTACTTC. Its translation: CASSLFFEGGRTYEQYF.

This sequence joins TRBV4-2 and TRBJ2-2; D tentatively reads TRBD1 or TRBD2 (6 bases each). This CDR3 spans 16 amino acids. The ends were cut back, 4 bases at V and 2 bases at J, with 14 bases in the middle. CDR1 is LGHNA and CDR2 is YNFKEQ in the germline V gene. The CDR3 reads CASSRSEGGNTGELFF. The CDR3, as DNA: TGTGCCAGCAGCCGAAGTGAGGGGGGCAACACCGGGGAGCTGTTTTTT.

The genes are TRBV2 and TRBJ2-1; 10 nucleotides line up with TRBD1. Germline V gene data show CDR1 as SNHLY and CDR2 as FYNNEI. The CDR3 length is 11 residues. V lost 6 bases to trimming and J lost 12 bases; unmatched junction nucleotides: 2. The CDR3 sequence: CASSRDRGQFF. DNA for the CDR3: TGTGCCAGCAGCAGGGACAGGGGGCAGTTCTTC.

This chain links TRBV30 with TRBJ1-4, with a possible D match to TRBD1 (5 bases). Germline loops: CDR1 GTSNPN, CDR2 SVGIG (reference sequence). V was cut by 7 bases and J by 7 bases, with 19 bases left in between. The CDR3 covers 14 residues. CDR3 protein: CAYGGAGRGEKLFF. CDR3 nucleotides: TGTGCCTACGGAGGGGCAGGGAGGGGTGAAAAACTGTTTTTT.

The chain joins TRBV4-3 to TRBJ2-3; D possibly corresponds to TRBD2 (7 bases). This CDR3 contains 17 residues. Per the germline V gene, CDR1 is LGHNA and CDR2 is YSLEER. V shed 1 base and J shed 4 bases, with 18 bases lying between them. DNA for the CDR3: TGCGCCAGCAGCCAAGGGGGAGGGGGATCTTGGTCAGATACGCAGTATTTT. Translation gives CASSQGGGGSWSDTQYF.

This chain joins TRBV9 and TRBJ2-6; no clear D. Deletions cut 0 bases from V and 1 base from J, with 5 bases between. The CDR3 spans 15 residues. The germline gives CDR1 SGDLS, CDR2 YYNGEE. The CDR3 nucleotides are TGTGCCAGCAGCGTAGTAGATTCTGGGGCCAACGTCCTGACTTTC. The encoded protein is CASSVVDSGANVLTF.

The gene calls are TRBV5-1 and TRBJ2-7, with 7 positions matching TRBD2. The CDR3 is 14 residues long. V was clipped by 1 base and J by 2 bases; unmatched bases: 3. Germline CDR1 and CDR2: SGHRS and YFSETQ. CDR3 amino acids: CASSLTGGPYEQYF. The DNA for the CDR3 is TGCGCCAGCAGCTTGACGGGGGGACCCTACGAGCAGTACTTC.

J is TRBJ1-1 and V is TRBV7-9; 11 bases map to TRBD1. CDR1 is SEHNR, CDR2 FQNEAQ, per germline (reference sequence). The CDR3 is 16 amino acids. V lost 5 bases, J lost 6 bases, and 11 bases stayed unmatched. CDR3 DNA: TGTGCCAGCAGCCGTACTGGACAGGGGGCGGGCGCTGAAGCTTTCTTT. Amino acids: CASSRTGQGAGAEAFF.

The chain links TRBV7-2 to TRBJ2-3, with 11 bases fitting TRBD2. The J segment lost 2 bases and the V segment lost 6 bases, leaving 7 bases of the junction unmatched. The V gene's germline CDR1 is SGHTA and CDR2 FQGNSA. This CDR3 has 16 residues. The CDR3 sequence is CASSPTSGGPTDTQYF. The CDR3 DNA reads as TGTGCCAGCAGTCCAACTAGCGGGGGACCCACAGATACGCAGTATTTT.